The count of the clone carrying this TCR beta chain is one. Antigen: not known. The sample comes from a study of PD-1 blockade in classical Hodgkin lymphoma. Overall study: Nivolumab was administered to patients intravenously at 3 mg/kg every 2 weeks.

General study findings and limits: After ASCT, patients who started nivolumab under 1 year later were excluded.

Every single patient, without exception, relapsed after autologous stem cell transplantation, and brentuximab vedotin exposure varied. The germline V and J ends were trimmed by 7 bases and 3 bases, with 14 bases remaining between them. Per germline, CDR1 MNHEY and CDR2 SMNVEV (reference sequence). The CDR3 runs 14 residues. Clones were read by immunoSEQ multiplex PCR, and TCRdb kept only the in-frame ones, dropping some. The sample records around 100,000 clones, more than 85% being singletons. The clonotype originates from a human donor with classical Hodgkin lymphoma. The V call is TRBV27, the J call TRBJ2-3; D gene unclear. This sample comprised peripheral blood mononuclear cells (PBMCs), obtained before the second cycle of nivolumab. In DNA form, the CDR3 reads TGTGCCAGCACGGCTTCCTTAGCTACAGATACGCAGTATTTT. This encodes CASTASLATDTQYF.